One sample yielded the 8 T cell receptor beta chains listed below, sequenced in a study of blood T cell repertoires in COVID-19. Profiling relied on immunoSEQ multiplex PCR, and the TCRdb table lists in-frame clones only, not all of them. The sample comprises under 100,000 clones, approximately 86% of which are singletons, and under 6% rests with the top ten. Sequencing used peripheral blood. These receptors were taken from a man between 35 and 55 years old with acute or convalescent COVID-19.

In its sample, this clone was seen a few times. The J gene is TRBJ2-1, the V gene TRBV12-5, with 14 bases aligning to TRBD2. The CDR3 totals 19 residues. Germline CDR1 LGHNT, CDR2 FRNRAP. Germline trimming cut 4 bases from V and 1 base from J; bases unmatched to any gene: 9. In DNA form, the CDR3 reads TGTGCTAGTGGTTCAAGGGGGACTAGCGGGAGATCATCCTACAATGAGCAGTTCTTC. This codes for CASGSRGTSGRSSYNEQFF.

V gene TRBV19 combines with J gene TRBJ2-1; 9 bases agree with TRBD2. CDR3 length: 15 amino acids. Germline V gene data show CDR1 as LNHDA and CDR2 as SQIVND (reference sequence). V lost 3 bases, J lost 7 bases, and 7 bases stayed unmatched. The CDR3 DNA reads as TGTGCCAGTAGTATCGTTAGCGGGGGCCGGAATGAGCAGTTCTTC. The encoded protein is CASSIVSGGRNEQFF.

The chain couples TRBV21-1 to TRBJ2-2; the table's TRBD2 call for D was not verified on the DNA. TRBV21-1 is deemed a pseudogene. The CDR3 runs to 15 residues. The CDR3 sequence is CASTNGRSGIGELFF. CDR3 bases: TGTGCCAGCACCAATGGACGATCGGGGATCGGGGAGCTGTTTTTT.

This CDR3 reads CASSLNGGGLDTQYF. DNA for the CDR3: TGTGCCAGTAGTCTGAACGGCGGGGGGCTAGATACGCAGTATTTT. The chain is built from TRBV19 and TRBJ2-3, with TRBD2 identical over 8 bases. Per the germline V gene, CDR1 is LNHDA and CDR2 is SQIVND (reference sequence). The CDR3 extends over 15 amino acids. V shed 5 bases and J 5 bases; nucleotides not matched to a gene: 9.

The chain recombines TRBV7-8 with TRBJ1-5; 8 nucleotides line up with TRBD1. The CDR3 loop spans 15 amino acids. V lost 0 bases and J lost 6; bases outside the gene matches: 4. Germline CDR1 is SGHVS and CDR2 is FQNEAQ. The CDR3 sequence: CASSLAQGAGQPQHF. The CDR3 region has the DNA TGTGCCAGCAGCTTAGCGCAGGGGGCCGGTCAGCCCCAGCATTTT.

This rearrangement joins TRBV2 to TRBJ2-7; 9 bases line up with TRBD2. CDR1 is SNHLY, CDR2 FYNNEI, per germline. J gave up 4 bases and V 6 bases, and 16 bases lay outside the gene matches. The CDR3 loop spans 17 amino acids. The CDR3 region is CASSPLTPRLAGYEQYF. CDR3 in DNA: TGTGCCAGCAGCCCGTTGACACCTCGCCTAGCGGGGTACGAGCAGTACTTC.

V is TRBV3-1 (or the pseudogene TRBV3-2) and J is TRBJ1-2, with D tentatively TRBD1 (5 bases). The CDR3 sequence is 16 residues long. CDR1 and CDR2 (germline): LGHDT, YNNKEL (reference sequence). V lost 3 bases and J 4 bases, leaving 18 bases between the germline ends. The CDR3 loop is CASSQGGGRVLYGYTF. CDR3 sequence (DNA): TGTGCCAGCAGCCAGGGAGGTGGCAGGGTACTCTATGGCTACACCTTC.

The rearrangement links TRBV7-6 to TRBJ1-1; TRBD1 matches at 7 bases. The CDR3 consists of 11 residues. V shed 8 bases, J shed 6 bases, and the junction held 3 bases outside the gene matches. From germline, CDR1 is SGHVS and CDR2 FNYEAQ. Here the CDR3 reads CASGGTAEAFF. The CDR3 bases are TGTGCCAGCGGGGGGACAGCTGAAGCTTTCTTT.